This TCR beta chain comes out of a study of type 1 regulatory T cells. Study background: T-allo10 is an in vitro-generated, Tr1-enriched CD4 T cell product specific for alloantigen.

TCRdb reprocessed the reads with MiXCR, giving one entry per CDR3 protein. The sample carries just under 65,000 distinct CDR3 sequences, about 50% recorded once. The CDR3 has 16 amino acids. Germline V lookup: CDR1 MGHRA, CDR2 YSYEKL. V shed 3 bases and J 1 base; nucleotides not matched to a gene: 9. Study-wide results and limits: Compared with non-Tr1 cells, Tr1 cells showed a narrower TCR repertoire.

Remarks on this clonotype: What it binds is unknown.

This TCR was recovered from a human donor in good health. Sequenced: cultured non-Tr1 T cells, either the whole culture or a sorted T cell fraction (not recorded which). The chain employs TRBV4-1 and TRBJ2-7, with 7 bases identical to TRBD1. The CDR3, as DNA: TGCGCCAGCAGCCACCAAGCCGGGACAGTTTCCTACGAGCAGTACTTC. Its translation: CASSHQAGTVSYEQYF.